A selection of T cell receptor beta chains follows, all from one sample in a study of T-cell memory formation after mild COVID-19. TCRdb used MiXCR to reprocess the 5' RACE reads, holding one entry per CDR3 protein. The data hold roughly 410,000 distinct CDR3 sequences, with roughly a quarter observed a single time. The sample consisted of PBMCs or a T cell subset sorted from them (not recorded which). Every receptor here comes from an adult woman who had mild COVID-19 (a few samples of this study predate the infection). Cell type and time point are not known. The CDR3 runs from the conserved cysteine through the conserved F or W. A D gene is named only where the DNA matches it firmly. Clone size, where shown, is once, few, many, or a class for clones that have expanded.

cdr3_nt: TGCAGTGCTAGAGATATAACTAGCGGGAACTACGAGCAGTACTTC
cdr3_aa: CSARDITSGNYEQYF
d_call: TRBD2
v_call: TRBV20-1
j_call: TRBJ2-7
clone_size: .

cdr3_nt: TGTGCCAGCAGCTCGCGGGGGGGGAACATTCAGTACTTC
cdr3_aa: CASSSRGGNIQYF
d_call: TRBD2
v_call: TRBV7-6
j_call: TRBJ2-4
clone_size: few

cdr3_nt: TGTGCCAGCTCAAGCGGACAGGGGGCCGTCGGGGAGCTGTTTTTT
cdr3_aa: CASSSGQGAVGELFF
d_call: TRBD1
v_call: TRBV18
j_call: TRBJ2-2
clone_size: .

cdr3_nt: TGTGCCAGCAGCTTAGCAGCCGGCTCCTACAATGAGCAGTTCTTC
cdr3_aa: CASSLAAGSYNEQFF
d_call: .
v_call: TRBV11-3
j_call: TRBJ2-1
clone_size: few

cdr3_nt: TGTGCCACCAGCGGGGACAGGGACAGGCTGTTTTTT
cdr3_aa: CATSGDRDRLFF
d_call: TRBD1
v_call: TRBV15
j_call: TRBJ1-4
clone_size: .

cdr3_nt: TGTGCCAGCAGCCTCAATACAGGGGCCAGCCAGCCCCAGCATTTT
cdr3_aa: CASSLNTGASQPQHF
d_call: TRBD1
v_call: TRBV7-9
j_call: TRBJ1-5
clone_size: few

cdr3_nt: TGTGCCAGCAGCGCGACAGGCCTGAGCTCCTACAATGAGCAGTTCTTC
cdr3_aa: CASSATGLSSYNEQFF
d_call: .
v_call: TRBV7-9
j_call: TRBJ2-1
clone_size: .

cdr3_nt: TGCGCCAGCAGCCCACCGGGGACTAGGCCCTTCGATGAGCAGTTCTTC
cdr3_aa: CASSPPGTRPFDEQFF
d_call: TRBD2
v_call: TRBV5-1
j_call: TRBJ2-1
clone_size: .

cdr3_nt: TGTGCCACCAGCAGAGATAGGGGGGTGCTAACCTACGAGCAGTACTTC
cdr3_aa: CATSRDRGVLTYEQYF
d_call: .
v_call: TRBV15
j_call: TRBJ2-7
clone_size: few

cdr3_nt: TGCAGTGCCTGGTACGTCAGACGGTCCACTGAAGCTTTCTTT
cdr3_aa: CSAWYVRRSTEAFF
d_call: .
v_call: TRBV20-1
j_call: TRBJ1-1
clone_size: few

cdr3_nt: TGCAGTGCTAATACAGGGTTGCACGGCTACACCTTC
cdr3_aa: CSANTGLHGYTF
d_call: .
v_call: TRBV20-1
j_call: TRBJ1-2
clone_size: few

cdr3_nt: TGTGCCAGCAAACCTGGGGGACTCCATGGCTACACCTTC
cdr3_aa: CASKPGGLHGYTF
d_call: .
v_call: TRBV27
j_call: TRBJ1-2
clone_size: .

cdr3_nt: TGTGCCAGCTCACTCCCGAAGACAGGGGGGGTTGAAGCTTTCTTT
cdr3_aa: CASSLPKTGGVEAFF
d_call: TRBD1
v_call: TRBV18
j_call: TRBJ1-1
clone_size: once

cdr3_nt: TGTGCCAGCAGCTCGGGGACGCTATATGGCTACACCTTC
cdr3_aa: CASSSGTLYGYTF
d_call: .
v_call: TRBV7-9
j_call: TRBJ1-2
clone_size: few

cdr3_nt: TGTGCCAGCAGCCCGGGACGGCCAAATCAGCCCCAGCATTTT
cdr3_aa: CASSPGRPNQPQHF
d_call: .
v_call: TRBV12-3/TRBV12-4
j_call: TRBJ1-5
clone_size: .

cdr3_nt: TGTGCCAGCAGCGAAGGACAGGGGATACGAGAGACCCAGTACTTC
cdr3_aa: CASSEGQGIRETQYF
d_call: TRBD1
v_call: TRBV9
j_call: TRBJ2-5
clone_size: few

cdr3_nt: TGTGCCAGCAGTCCAGCCAGGGCCAGGGGAGGCCAAGAGACCCAGTACTTC
cdr3_aa: CASSPARARGGQETQYF
d_call: .
v_call: TRBV12-3/TRBV12-4
j_call: TRBJ2-5
clone_size: few

cdr3_nt: TGTGCAGGCGGGGCCGGCGGTAATTCACCCCTCCACTTT
cdr3_aa: CAGGAGGNSPLHF
d_call: .
v_call: TRBV19
j_call: TRBJ1-6
clone_size: .

cdr3_nt: TGCGCCAGCAGCTTGGCCGAGGGAGGATCGGGAACTGAAGCTTTCTTT
cdr3_aa: CASSLAEGGSGTEAFF
d_call: .
v_call: TRBV5-1
j_call: TRBJ1-1
clone_size: few

cdr3_nt: TGCAGCGTTGAACTTGGTGACCGGGGGTTCCCTGAAGCTTTCTTT
cdr3_aa: CSVELGDRGFPEAFF
d_call: .
v_call: TRBV29-1
j_call: TRBJ1-1
clone_size: .

cdr3_nt: TGTGCCAGCAGCCAAGAGGGAAACTTCCGGGACAGGAGAAACTATGGCTACACCTTC
cdr3_aa: CASSQEGNFRDRRNYGYTF
d_call: TRBD1
v_call: TRBV3-1
j_call: TRBJ1-2
clone_size: few

cdr3_nt: TGTGCCAGCAGCACAACTACAGGGATCGGAACCGGGGAGCTGTTTTTT
cdr3_aa: CASSTTTGIGTGELFF
d_call: .
v_call: TRBV25-1
j_call: TRBJ2-2
clone_size: few

cdr3_nt: TGTGCCAGCAGCCAGACCCAGACGAGAGTCTCCTATAATTCACCCCTCCACTTT
cdr3_aa: CASSQTQTRVSYNSPLHF
d_call: .
v_call: TRBV4-2
j_call: TRBJ1-6
clone_size: many

cdr3_nt: TGCGCCAGCAGCTTGGTAGGCCAAAGCTCCTACAATGAGCAGTTCTTC
cdr3_aa: CASSLVGQSSYNEQFF
d_call: .
v_call: TRBV5-1
j_call: TRBJ2-1
clone_size: few

cdr3_nt: TGTGCCAGCAGCTCCTATAGGGAGGGGGACGAGCAGTACTTC
cdr3_aa: CASSSYREGDEQYF
d_call: .
v_call: TRBV7-6
j_call: TRBJ2-7
clone_size: .

cdr3_nt: TGTGCCAGCAGTTTGGGAACTGGCTACACCTTC
cdr3_aa: CASSLGTGYTF
d_call: .
v_call: TRBV12-3/TRBV12-4
j_call: TRBJ1-2
clone_size: .

cdr3_nt: TGTGCCAGCAGTCGACAGGCCGCTAACTATGGCTACACCTTC
cdr3_aa: CASSRQAANYGYTF
d_call: .
v_call: TRBV6-4
j_call: TRBJ1-2
clone_size: .

cdr3_nt: TGTGCCAGCAGTTTCGGGGGGCTTGCCACTGAAGCTTTCTTT
cdr3_aa: CASSFGGLATEAFF
d_call: .
v_call: TRBV28
j_call: TRBJ1-1
clone_size: few

cdr3_nt: TGTGCCAGCAGCTTAGTGGTACAGCCAGATACGCAGTATTTT
cdr3_aa: CASSLVVQPDTQYF
d_call: .
v_call: TRBV7-9
j_call: TRBJ2-3
clone_size: few

cdr3_nt: TGTGCCAGCAGCCCCGATTTAGGGACAGGGGGCGATGGCTACACCTTC
cdr3_aa: CASSPDLGTGGDGYTF
d_call: TRBD1
v_call: TRBV9
j_call: TRBJ1-2
clone_size: .

cdr3_nt: TGTGCCAGCAGTTACTCGGGTCTAGCGGGAACCGCGATAACGCAGTATTTT
cdr3_aa: CASSYSGLAGTAITQYF
d_call: TRBD2
v_call: TRBV6-5
j_call: TRBJ2-3
clone_size: few

cdr3_nt: TGTGCCACCAGCGTCGGGACTAGCGGGGCCAATGAGCAGTTCTTC
cdr3_aa: CATSVGTSGANEQFF
d_call: TRBD2
v_call: TRBV15
j_call: TRBJ2-1
clone_size: .

cdr3_nt: TGTGCCAGCAGCTCTATCGGGTATGGCTACACCTTC
cdr3_aa: CASSSIGYGYTF
d_call: .
v_call: TRBV7-3
j_call: TRBJ1-2
clone_size: many

cdr3_nt: TGTGCCAGCAGTTCGGTCGTAGATTCACCCCTCCACTTT
cdr3_aa: CASSSVVDSPLHF
d_call: .
v_call: TRBV12-3/TRBV12-4
j_call: TRBJ1-6
clone_size: .

cdr3_nt: TGTGCCAGCAGCCCACTTGCCGGGGGCCACTCTGGCTACACCTTC
cdr3_aa: CASSPLAGGHSGYTF
d_call: .
v_call: TRBV7-2
j_call: TRBJ1-2
clone_size: .

cdr3_nt: TGTGCCAGCAGCCAAGGACGTCAGACTTATAATTCACCCCTCCACTTT
cdr3_aa: CASSQGRQTYNSPLHF
d_call: .
v_call: TRBV14
j_call: TRBJ1-6
clone_size: .

cdr3_nt: TGCGCCAGCAGCCCCCCCACAGCGTTTTCTCACAATGAGCAGTTCTTC
cdr3_aa: CASSPPTAFSHNEQFF
d_call: .
v_call: TRBV5-1
j_call: TRBJ2-1
clone_size: .

cdr3_nt: TGCGCCAGCAGCCAAGGGACAGGGTTGGCGGAGCAGTACTTC
cdr3_aa: CASSQGTGLAEQYF
d_call: TRBD1
v_call: TRBV4-1
j_call: TRBJ2-7
clone_size: few

cdr3_nt: TGTGCCAGCAGCTTCTCCGGGACAGGGAGCACTGAAGCTTTCTTT
cdr3_aa: CASSFSGTGSTEAFF
d_call: TRBD1
v_call: TRBV7-6
j_call: TRBJ1-1
clone_size: .

cdr3_nt: TGTGCCAGCAGCCCCGGCCTGGGCGGTTACGAGCAGTACTTC
cdr3_aa: CASSPGLGGYEQYF
d_call: .
v_call: TRBV7-3
j_call: TRBJ2-7
clone_size: .

cdr3_nt: TGTGCCAGCAGCCGTGGCGCGGGGGCTTCCTACGAGCAGTACTTC
cdr3_aa: CASSRGAGASYEQYF
d_call: .
v_call: TRBV4-2
j_call: TRBJ2-7
clone_size: few

cdr3_nt: TGTGCCAGCAGTTTCGGGACGGGCACTGAAGCTTTCTTT
cdr3_aa: CASSFGTGTEAFF
d_call: .
v_call: TRBV12-3/TRBV12-4
j_call: TRBJ1-1
clone_size: .